In its sample, the clone carrying this T cell receptor (beta chain) was seen a few times. The CDR3 consists of 15 residues. Germline lookup yields CDR1 SGHRS and CDR2 YFSETQ. Between the trimmed V and J ends, which lost 4 bases and 0 bases, there was a span of 11 bases. They isolated at least 7 million PBMCs from each sample. This record belongs to a study of blood T cells in healthy people across ages. Study summary: Per two T cells, template switching captured roughly one barcoded beta molecule.

Primed by a sample-barcoded 5' primer and a J-beta primer mix, a second PCR proceeded for about 7 to 12 cycles. Via MiXCR, TCRdb re-called the 5' RACE reads, giving one row per CDR3 protein. The sample records 850,000 to 1,000,000 distinct CDR3 sequences, 51% being singletons. The chain recombines TRBV5-1 with TRBJ2-1, with D unclear. The TCR comes from a woman aged 55-70 years in good health. Material for sequencing was blood. CDR3 in DNA: TGCGCCAGCAGCCTGGACGGACCCTCCTACAATGAGCAGTTCTTC. Its translation: CASSLDGPSYNEQFF.